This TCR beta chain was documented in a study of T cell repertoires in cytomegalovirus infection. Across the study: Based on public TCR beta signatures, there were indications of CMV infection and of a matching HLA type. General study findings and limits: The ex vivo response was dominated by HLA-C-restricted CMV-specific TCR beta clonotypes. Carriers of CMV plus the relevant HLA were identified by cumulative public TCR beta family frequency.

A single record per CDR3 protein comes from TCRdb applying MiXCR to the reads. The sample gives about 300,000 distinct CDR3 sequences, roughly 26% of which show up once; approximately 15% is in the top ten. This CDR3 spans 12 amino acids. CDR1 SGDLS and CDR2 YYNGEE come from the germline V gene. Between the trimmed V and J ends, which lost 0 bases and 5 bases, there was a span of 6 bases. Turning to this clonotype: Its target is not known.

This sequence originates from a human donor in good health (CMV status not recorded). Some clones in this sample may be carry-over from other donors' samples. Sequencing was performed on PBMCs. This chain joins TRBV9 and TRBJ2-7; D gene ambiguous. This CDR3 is CASSVGIDEQYF. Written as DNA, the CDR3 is TGTGCCAGCAGCGTAGGTATCGACGAGCAGTACTTC.